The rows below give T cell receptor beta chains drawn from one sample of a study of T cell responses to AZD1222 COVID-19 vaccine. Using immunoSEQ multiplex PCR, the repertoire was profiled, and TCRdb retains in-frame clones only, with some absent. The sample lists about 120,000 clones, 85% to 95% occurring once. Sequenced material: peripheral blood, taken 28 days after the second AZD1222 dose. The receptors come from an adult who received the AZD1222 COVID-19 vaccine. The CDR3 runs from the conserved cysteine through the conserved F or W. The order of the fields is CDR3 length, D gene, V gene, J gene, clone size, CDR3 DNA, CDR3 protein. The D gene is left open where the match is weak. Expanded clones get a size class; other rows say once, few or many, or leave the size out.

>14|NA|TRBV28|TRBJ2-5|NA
TGTGCCAGCAGTTTAGAGTCCGTTCAAGAGACCCAGTACTTC
CASSLESVQETQYF
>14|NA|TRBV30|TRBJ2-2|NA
TGTGCCTGGAGTGTACAGGCAGGCTCCGGGGAGCTGTTTTTT
CAWSVQAGSGELFF
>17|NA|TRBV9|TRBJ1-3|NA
TGTGCCAGCAGCGTAGAGGGGGTGAATCCGCGCGGAAACACCATATATTTT
CASSVEGVNPRGNTIYF
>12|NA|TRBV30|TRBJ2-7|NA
TGTGCCTGCATCACTAAAGGAGGAGATCGGTACTTC
CACITKGGDRYF
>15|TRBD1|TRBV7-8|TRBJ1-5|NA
TGTGCCAGCGGACAGGGTGGATTGAGCAATCAGCCCCAGCATTTT
CASGQGGLSNQPQHF
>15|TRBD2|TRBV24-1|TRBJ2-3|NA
TGTGCCACCCGTGCGGGGAGGGCTGGGTCAGATACGCAGTATTTT
CATRAGRAGSDTQYF
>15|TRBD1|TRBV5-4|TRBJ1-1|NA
TGTGCCACCTCGGACAGGGTCTATCTCGGGACTGAAGCTTTCTTT
CATSDRVYLGTEAFF
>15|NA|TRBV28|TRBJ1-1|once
TGTGCCAGCAGTTTATGGGGAGGGGGGAACACTGAAGCTTTCTTT
CASSLWGGGNTEAFF
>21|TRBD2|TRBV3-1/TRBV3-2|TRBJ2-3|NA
TGTGCCAGCAGCCAAGATCAGACTAGCGGGAGGTTCGGGCCTAGCACAGATACGCAGTATTTT
CASSQDQTSGRFGPSTDTQYF
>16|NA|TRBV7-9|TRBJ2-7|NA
TGTGCCAGCAGCTCTTTGACAGGAGGGAGCTCCTACGAGCAGTACTTC
CASSSLTGGSSYEQYF
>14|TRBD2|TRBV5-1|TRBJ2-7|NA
TGCGCCAGCCAGATGACGGGAGGGCCCAACGAGCAGTACTTC
CASQMTGGPNEQYF
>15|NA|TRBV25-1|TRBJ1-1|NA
TGTGCCAGCAGTGGGCAGGGAATGGGGAACACTGAAGCTTTCTTT
CASSGQGMGNTEAFF
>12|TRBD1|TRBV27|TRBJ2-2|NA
TGTGCCAGCAGTTCACAGGGGGGGGAGCTGTTTTTT
CASSSQGGELFF
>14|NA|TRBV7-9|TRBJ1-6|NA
TGTGCCAGCAGCTTATCGGCGGGTAATTCACCCCTCCACTTT
CASSLSAGNSPLHF
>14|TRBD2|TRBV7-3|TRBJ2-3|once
TGTGCCAGCAGCCCCGGGACTAGCGGAGATACGCAGTATTTT
CASSPGTSGDTQYF
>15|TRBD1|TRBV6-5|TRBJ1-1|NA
TGTGCCAGCAGGCTTACGAGCAGGGGGGGAACTGAAGCTTTCTTT
CASRLTSRGGTEAFF
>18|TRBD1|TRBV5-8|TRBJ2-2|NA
TGTGCCAGCAGCGACCGGGACAGGGGAGTAATTCACACCGGGGAGCTGTTTTTT
CASSDRDRGVIHTGELFF
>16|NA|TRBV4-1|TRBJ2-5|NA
TGCGCCAGCAGCCAAGCCAGGTCGGCAGTCCAAGAGACCCAGTACTTC
CASSQARSAVQETQYF
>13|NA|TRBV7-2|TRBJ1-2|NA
TGTGCCACGGAGCCAGGGAGCGGCTATGGCTACACCTTC
CATEPGSGYGYTF
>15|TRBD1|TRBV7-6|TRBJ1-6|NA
TGTGCCAGCAGCCGGGACAGGGGCTCGTTTTCACCCCTCCACTTT
CASSRDRGSFSPLHF
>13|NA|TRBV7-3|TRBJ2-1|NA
TGTGCCAGCAGCTTAAGAGGGGCCGATGAGCAGTTCTTC
CASSLRGADEQFF
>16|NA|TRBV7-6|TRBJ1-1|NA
TGTGCCAGCAGCTTAGCGGGGGGGACTATGAACACTGAAGCTTTCTTT
CASSLAGGTMNTEAFF
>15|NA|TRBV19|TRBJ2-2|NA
TGTGCCAGTCGGCGGGCAGGGGAGATCACCGGGGAGCTGTTTTTT
CASRRAGEITGELFF
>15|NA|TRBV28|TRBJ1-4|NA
TGTGCCAGCAGCTGGGACGGATCGGCTAATGAAAAACTGTTTTTT
CASSWDGSANEKLFF
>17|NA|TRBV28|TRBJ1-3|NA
TGTGCCAGCAGTTTAAACCGACCCTTACCCGCTGGAAACACCATATATTTT
CASSLNRPLPAGNTIYF
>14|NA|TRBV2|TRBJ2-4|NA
TGTGCCAGCAGTCCCGGGCAGGGTGTAATCATTCAGTACTTC
CASSPGQGVIIQYF
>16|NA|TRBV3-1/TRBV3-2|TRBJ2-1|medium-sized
TGTGCCAGCAGCCAAGATATGGGGGATGCCTACAATGAGCAGTTCTTC
CASSQDMGDAYNEQFF